This T cell receptor (beta chain) was retrieved from a study of blood T cell repertoires in COVID-19. Study-level information: The origin of the acute and convalescent COVID-19 samples was the United States, Italy and Spain. From T cells, B-cell-depleted T cells, or PBMCs came the material, which was cDNA or gDNA.

Under the authors' procedure: Cell counts per sample came from amplifying reference gene primers. The method was immunoSEQ multiplex PCR; TCRdb's version includes in-frame clones alone and lacks a portion of them. V and J calls and clone size are given by that table; D and trimming were obtained from the DNA. The sample consists of fewer than 250,000 clones, more than 75% of them appearing once. V gave up 5 bases and J gave up 2 bases, with 11 bases separating them. The CDR3 covers 14 residues. CDR1 SGHAT and CDR2 FQNNGV come from the germline V gene. The sequenced material came from peripheral blood. The sequence came from a human donor in a cohort sampled during active COVID-19. V usage is TRBV11-2 and J usage is TRBJ2-3, with a weak D call TRBD2 (5 bases). In DNA form, the CDR3 reads TGTGCCAGCAGCCGGGATTATTACACAGATACGCAGTATTTT. As protein: CASSRDYYTDTQYF.